This entry features one TCR beta chain sequence. Antigen: not known. This sample includes further DNA sequences coding for the same CDR3. This entry comes from a study of STAT5B mutations in CD4+ large granular lymphocyte leukemia. Findings and caveats of the study: Data were not HLA-matched across samples. Compared with healthy controls (2/35), patient top clones favored TRBV06 (8/27).

Data came from immunoSEQ multiplex PCR; TCRdb stores just in-frame clones and leaves some out. The sample carries fewer than 40,000 clones, more than 75% recorded once. Germline V gene lookup returns CDR1 WNHNN and CDR2 SYGVQD (reference sequence). The ends lost 3 bases at V and 5 bases at J; junction bases unmatched: 1. This CDR3 comprises 15 residues. Controls came from buffy coats of healthy blood donors. The sample taken for sequencing was CD4+ T cells from blood buffy coats. The sequence was obtained from a human donor in good health. This rearrangement joins TRBV10-1 to TRBJ2-1; 13 bases are a match to TRBD2. The CDR3 nucleotides are TGCGCCAGCAGTGAAACTAGCGGGAGGGACAATGAGCAGTTCTTC. This gives the protein CASSETSGRDNEQFF.